A single sample gave rise to the 30 T cell receptor beta chains below, sequenced in a study. TCRdb redid the calling of the 5' RACE reads with MiXCR, one entry per CDR3 protein. Of about 41,000 distinct CDR3 sequences detected, over 25% appear once; the ten largest clones hold less than 4%. Sequencing used memory CD4+ T cells sorted from a lymph node. Subset noted: memory CD4+ T cells, CD4+CD45RO+CD25-. These receptors were taken from a female donor with breast cancer.

The chain has TRBV5-1 and TRBJ2-2; maybe TRBD1 (5 bases). Between the trimmed V and J ends, which lost 5 bases and 4 bases, there was a span of 9 bases. The CDR3 contains 13 residues. Germline CDR1 reads SGHRS; CDR2 reads YFSETQ. CDR3 amino acids: CASRYDSTGELFF. CDR3 in DNA: TGCGCCAGCAGATATGACAGCACCGGGGAGCTGTTTTTT. Supplemented by reference TRBV5-1 and TRBJ2-2, the full variable domain reads KAGVTQTPRYLIKTRGQQVTLSCSPISGHRSVSWYQQTPGQGLQFLFEYFSETQRNKGNFPGRFSGRQFSNSRSEMNVSTLELGDSALYLCASRYDSTGELFFGEGSRLTVL.

This chain joins TRBV10-3 and TRBJ2-5; D possibly uses TRBD1 or TRBD2 (5 bases each). Trimming took off 8 bases at V and 1 base at J, with 5 bases between the two ends. Per the germline V gene, CDR1 is ENHRY and CDR2 is SYGVKD. The CDR3 sequence is 11 residues long. The CDR3 region has the DNA TGTGCCATCGGGGGCCAAGAGACCCAGTACTTC. Its protein product is CAIGGQETQYF.

V gene TRBV20-1 combines with J gene TRBJ2-3; D is possibly TRBD1 or TRBD2 (6 bases each). Germline-derived CDR1 and CDR2 are DFQATT and SNEGSKA (reference sequence). The CDR3 runs to 17 residues. V was pared by 5 bases and J by 1 base, with 22 bases between. The CDR3 is CSAGGGKPIGGTDTQYF. CDR3 coding DNA: TGCAGTGCTGGAGGGGGTAAGCCCATCGGGGGCACAGATACGCAGTATTTT.

This chain uses TRBV7-3 with TRBJ2-3; no firm D call. This CDR3 has 14 amino acids. In germline, CDR1 is SGHTA, CDR2 FQGTGA. The V and J ends lost 5 bases and 0 bases respectively, with 9 bases between them. CDR3 in DNA: TGTGCCAGCAGCCCTCTACAGAGCACAGATACGCAGTATTTT. The encoded protein is CASSPLQSTDTQYF.

The chain links TRBV20-1 to TRBJ2-3; the match to TRBD2 covers 15 bases. The germline CDR1 and CDR2 sequences are DFQATT and SNEGSKA (reference sequence). The V and J ends lost 7 bases and 6 bases, in that order; junction bases with no gene match: 8. CDR3 size: 15 residues. The CDR3 sequence: CSGLRTSGGADTQYF. The CDR3 nucleotides are TGCAGTGGTCTACGGACTAGCGGGGGGGCGGATACGCAGTATTTT.

Only a few counts were recorded for this clonotype. V usage is TRBV5-1 and J usage is TRBJ1-1; 7 nucleotides align to TRBD1. J gave up 4 bases and V 2 bases, and 8 bases lay outside the gene matches. The CDR3 spans 15 residues. In germline, CDR1 is SGHRS, CDR2 YFSETQ. The CDR3 is CASSFWDREGTEAFF. Here the CDR3 DNA reads TGCGCCAGCAGCTTCTGGGACAGAGAGGGCACTGAAGCTTTCTTT.

The chain links TRBV5-5 to TRBJ2-5; D might be TRBD1 or TRBD2, each matching 6 bases. CDR3 length: 15 amino acids. Trimming removed 0 bases from V and 2 bases from J, with 11 bases in between. Germline V gives CDR1 SGHKS, CDR2 YYEKEE (reference sequence). The CDR3 coding sequence is TGTGCCAGCAGCTTGGGGGGAGGACAGCAAGAGACCCAGTACTTC. Protein sequence: CASSLGGGQQETQYF.

This clonotype has just a few counts. The chain joins TRBV15 to TRBJ2-1; 16 bases map to TRBD2. CDR3 size: 18 residues. The ends lost 0 bases at V and 9 bases at J; junction bases unmatched: 8. Germline V gives CDR1 LNHNV, CDR2 YYDKDF (reference sequence). CDR3 in amino acids: CATSRDRGTSGRAGEQFF. The CDR3 nucleotides are TGTGCCACCAGCAGAGATAGGGGGACTAGCGGGAGGGCCGGTGAGCAGTTCTTC.

The chain is built from TRBV2 and TRBJ1-2; D gene ambiguous. The CDR3 contains 15 residues. Per the germline V gene, CDR1 is SNHLY and CDR2 is FYNNEI. Deletions cut 3 bases from V and 3 bases from J, with 14 bases between. CDR3 amino acids: CASSEKAGKDYGYTF. The CDR3 DNA follows: TGTGCCAGCAGTGAGAAGGCGGGGAAGGACTATGGCTACACCTTC.

CDR3 amino acids: CSAETGILGYTF. The CDR3 DNA follows: TGCAGTGCAGAGACAGGGATTCTCGGCTACACCTTC. V and J are TRBV20-1 and TRBJ1-2, with 7 positions matching TRBD1. CDR3 length: 12 residues. The germline CDR1 and CDR2 sequences are DFQATT and SNEGSKA (reference sequence). The V segment lost 6 bases and the J segment 8 bases; nucleotides outside the gene matches: 9.

V and J are TRBV5-1 and TRBJ2-6, with D unclear. Germline CDR1 SGHRS, CDR2 YFSETQ. With 4 bases removed from V and 0 bases from J, the gap between germline ends came to 11 bases. This CDR3 comprises 16 residues. In DNA form, the CDR3 reads TGCGCCAGCAGCCCTGAAGACCCCTCTGGGGCCAACGTCCTGACTTTC. It codes for CASSPEDPSGANVLTF.

The genes are TRBV5-1 and TRBJ2-7; perhaps D is TRBD1 or TRBD2 (6 bases each). The CDR3 loop spans 13 amino acids. V was clipped by 4 bases and J by 3 bases, with 11 bases between them. Germline V gives CDR1 SGHRS, CDR2 YFSETQ. The CDR3 nucleotides read TGCGCCAGCAGCGGCGGGACAAACTACGAGCAGTACTTC. Translating gives CASSGGTNYEQYF.

This clonotype was seen only a few times. The chain couples TRBV6-1 to TRBJ2-2; a weak D match, TRBD1 (5 bases). This CDR3 has 16 amino acids. The ends were cut back, 5 bases at V and 6 bases at J, with 19 bases in the middle. The germline CDR1 and CDR2 sequences are MNHNS and SASEGT. CDR3 region: CASSPRARALPGELFF. CDR3 nucleotides: TGTGCCAGCAGTCCCAGGGCCAGGGCCTTACCCGGGGAGCTGTTTTTT.

The chain combines TRBV12-3 or TRBV12-4 with TRBJ2-1, with a tentative D call TRBD2 (6 bases). The CDR3 spans 13 residues. Trimming took 2 bases from V and 7 from J, leaving 9 bases between them. CDR3 DNA: TGTGCCAGCAGTTTATATCGGGAGAATGAGCAGTTCTTC. It translates to CASSLYRENEQFF.

This clonotype is medium-sized within its sample. The chain has TRBV4-1 and TRBJ2-2; D gene ambiguous. Germline V CDR1 and CDR2: MGHRA, YSYEKL. The CDR3 length is 15 residues. Between the trimmed V and J ends, which lost 2 bases and 7 bases, there was a span of 14 bases. In DNA, the CDR3 is TGCGCCAGCAGCCAAACGTTGGGTTTTGGCGGGGAGCTGTTTTTT. As protein: CASSQTLGFGGELFF.

The chain links TRBV20-1 to TRBJ2-1, with 8 bases identical to TRBD1. The CDR3 runs 15 residues. Germline V gene data show CDR1 as DFQATT and CDR2 as SNEGSKA (reference sequence). V gave up 5 bases and J gave up 4 bases; unmatched junction bases: 10. The CDR3 DNA follows: TGCAGTGCTTACGTGGACAGGGATTCTTACAATGAGCAGTTCTTC. Translating gives CSAYVDRDSYNEQFF.

The chain is built from TRBV12-3 or TRBV12-4 and TRBJ1-6; possibly TRBD1 for D (6 bases). Trimming removed 1 base at V and 10 bases at J, with 11 bases between. The CDR3 spans 14 residues. CDR3 DNA: TGTGCCAGCAGTTTAGGACAGGATGGGTCACCCCTCCACTTT. It codes for CASSLGQDGSPLHF.

This clonotype was counted only a few times. This rearrangement joins TRBV10-2 to TRBJ2-7; D gene ambiguous. CDR1 is WSHSY and CDR2 is SAAADI in the germline V gene. The V end was cut by 3 bases, the J end by 6 bases, with 6 bases between. The length of the CDR3 is 11 residues. As DNA, the CDR3 is TGCGCCAGCAGTGAAACGGTCGAGCAGTACTTC. It is translated as CASSETVEQYF.

In regard to this clonotype: An end of the junction differs from the germline gene, which may be a read error. The rearrangement uses TRBV6-5 and TRBJ2-4; TRBD1 matches 10 bases. Germline assignment: CDR1 MNHEY and CDR2 SVGAGI. The CDR3 consists of 16 residues. CDR3 bases: TGTGCCAGCAGTTCCGACAGGGGGCGCGCCAAAAACATTCAATACTTC. Translating it yields CASSSDRGRAKNIQYF.

Only a few counts were recorded for this clonotype. The J gene is TRBJ2-4, the V gene TRBV6-5, with unresolved D. Germline assignment: CDR1 MNHEY and CDR2 SVGAGI. Trimming left V 2 bases short and J 1 base short, with 9 bases between. The CDR3 runs to 15 residues. DNA of the CDR3: TGTGCCAGCAGTTACGGCCCCGGGGCCAAAAACATTCAGTACTTC. As protein: CASSYGPGAKNIQYF.

The chain has TRBV7-6 and TRBJ2-7; no firm D call. This CDR3 comprises 11 residues. From germline, CDR1 is SGHVS and CDR2 FNYEAQ. With 5 bases removed from V and 6 bases from J, the gap between germline ends came to 8 bases. CDR3 region: CASSDSAEQYF. CDR3 sequence (DNA): TGTGCCAGCAGCGACTCGGCCGAGCAGTACTTC.

This clonotype has more than one count but fewer than ten. The rearrangement links TRBV5-1 to TRBJ1-6; 7 bases are shared with TRBD1. CDR1 and CDR2 (germline): SGHRS, YFSETQ. V lost 4 bases and J lost 0; bases outside the gene matches: 10. The CDR3 covers 18 residues. The CDR3 bases are TGCGCCAGCAGCCCCCGGGACAGCCAGAGCTCCTATAATTCACCCCTCCACTTT. Its translation: CASSPRDSQSSYNSPLHF.

In this sample, this clonotype turned up a few times. This could be a read error, since a much larger clone is one nucleotide away. The chain is built from TRBV6-5 and TRBJ1-2; unclear D gene. The CDR3 length is 14 residues. V was cut by 7 bases and J by 8 bases, with 20 bases left in between. Germline V gene lookup returns CDR1 MNHEY and CDR2 SVGAGI. Here the CDR3 reads CASTTRPLQKGYTF. The CDR3, as DNA: TGTGCCAGCACCACCCGGCCACTTCAAAAAGGCTACACCTTC.

In the case of this clonotype: A much larger clone lies one base from this, so it may be a read error. The CDR3 does not close with the conserved phenylalanine or tryptophan, likely indicating a read error. The DNA of the CDR3 is TGCAGTGCTAAGTCTAGTAGCAATCAGCCCCAGCATTAT. Protein product: CSAKSSSNQPQHY. The chain links TRBV20-1 to TRBJ1-5; no clear D. CDR1 is DFQATT, CDR2 SNEGSKA, per germline (reference sequence). The CDR3 has 13 amino acids. The ends were cut back, 4 bases at V and 0 bases at J, with 7 bases in the middle.

About this clonotype: The germline gene is not matched at one end of the junction; a read error may be the cause. This chain uses TRBV14 with TRBJ2-7; the match to TRBD2 covers 11 bases. CDR1 SGHDN and CDR2 FVKESK come from the germline V gene. This CDR3 contains 15 residues. The CDR3 DNA sequence: TGTGCCAGCGGAGATAGCGGGGGGGAAGCCTACGAGCAGTACTTT. Its protein is CASGDSGGEAYEQYF.

The table lists this clonotype with many counts. The gene calls are TRBV5-1 and TRBJ1-4; D gene unclear. From germline, CDR1 is SGHRS and CDR2 YFSETQ. There are 16 residues in the CDR3. V gave up 0 bases and J gave up 7 bases, with 16 bases separating them. The CDR3 spells CASSLEIFAFGEKLFF. For the CDR3, the DNA is TGCGCCAGCAGCTTGGAAATCTTTGCGTTCGGTGAAAAACTGTTTTTT. The full variable domain, in which reference TRBV5-1 and TRBJ1-4 provide the parts outside the CDR3, is KAGVTQTPRYLIKTRGQQVTLSCSPISGHRSVSWYQQTPGQGLQFLFEYFSETQRNKGNFPGRFSGRQFSNSRSEMNVSTLELGDSALYLCASSLEIFAFGEKLFFGSGTQLSVL.

This clonotype turned up a few times. The chain couples TRBV29-1 to TRBJ2-3; 8 nucleotides agree with TRBD2. CDR3 length: 15 amino acids. The germline V gene encodes CDR1 SQVTM and CDR2 ANQGSEA. Germline trimming cut 2 bases from V and 1 base from J; bases unmatched to any gene: 5. The CDR3, as DNA: TGCAGCGTTGAACTGGCGGGAGGTGGCACAGATACGCAGTATTTT. Protein sequence: CSVELAGGGTDTQYF.

V is TRBV4-1 and J is TRBJ2-7, with D perhaps assigned TRBD1 or TRBD2 (5 bases each). The CDR3 consists of 14 residues. With 0 bases removed from V and 2 bases from J, the gap between germline ends came to 8 bases. The V gene's germline CDR1 is MGHRA and CDR2 YSYEKL. The CDR3 DNA reads TGCGCCAGCAGCCAAGAGGGGGTGGCCTACGAGCAGTACTTC. Protein sequence: CASSQEGVAYEQYF.

This clonotype was counted between two and nine times. V usage is TRBV12-3 or TRBV12-4 and J usage is TRBJ2-5; D is possibly TRBD1 or TRBD2 (5 bases each). The CDR3 is 14 amino acids. The V end lost 6 bases, the J end lost 0 bases, and 11 bases lay between the germline ends. DNA for the CDR3: TGTGCCAGCAGCCCCGAGGGGCACCAAGAGACCCAGTACTTC. Residues: CASSPEGHQETQYF.

The CDR3 region is CASWGQDNEQFF. In DNA, the CDR3 is TGTGCCAGCTGGGGACAAGACAATGAGCAGTTCTTC. The genes are TRBV27 and TRBJ2-1; tentative D call: TRBD1 (6 bases). The CDR3 extends over 12 amino acids. Trimming took 8 bases from V and 5 from J, leaving 10 bases between them. CDR1 is MNHEY and CDR2 is SMNVEV in the germline V gene (reference sequence).